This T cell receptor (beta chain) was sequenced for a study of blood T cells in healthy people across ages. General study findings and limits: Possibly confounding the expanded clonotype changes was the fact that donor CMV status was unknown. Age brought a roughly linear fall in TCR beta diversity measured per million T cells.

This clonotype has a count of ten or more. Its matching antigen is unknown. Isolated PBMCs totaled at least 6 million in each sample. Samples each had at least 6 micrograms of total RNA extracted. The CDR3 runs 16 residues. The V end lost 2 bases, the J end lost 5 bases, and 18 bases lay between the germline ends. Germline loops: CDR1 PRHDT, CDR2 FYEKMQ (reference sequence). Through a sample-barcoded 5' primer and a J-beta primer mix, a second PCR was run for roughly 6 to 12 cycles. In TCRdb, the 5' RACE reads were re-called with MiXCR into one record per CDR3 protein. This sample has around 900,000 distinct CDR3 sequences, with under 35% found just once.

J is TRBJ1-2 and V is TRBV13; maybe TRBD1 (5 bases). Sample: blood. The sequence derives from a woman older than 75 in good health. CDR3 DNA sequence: TGTGCCAGCAGCTTAAAGGGACGGAACCGCTTATATGGCTACACCTTC. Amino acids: CASSLKGRNRLYGYTF.